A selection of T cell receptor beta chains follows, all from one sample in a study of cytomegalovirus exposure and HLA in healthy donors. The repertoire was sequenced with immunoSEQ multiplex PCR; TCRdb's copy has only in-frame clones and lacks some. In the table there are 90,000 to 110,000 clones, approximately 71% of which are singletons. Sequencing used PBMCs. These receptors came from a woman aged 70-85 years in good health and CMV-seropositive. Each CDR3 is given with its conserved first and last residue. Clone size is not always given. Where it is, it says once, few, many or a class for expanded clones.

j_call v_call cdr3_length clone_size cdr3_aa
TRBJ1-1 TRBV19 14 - CASSVQGFNTEAFF
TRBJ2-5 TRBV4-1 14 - CASSQDPGRETQYF
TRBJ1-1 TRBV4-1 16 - CASSQLPAGVGTEAFF
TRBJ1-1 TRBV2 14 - CASSEAWGGTEAFF
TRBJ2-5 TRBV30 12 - CAWARVGETQYF
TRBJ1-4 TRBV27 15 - CASSSVGAGDEKLFF
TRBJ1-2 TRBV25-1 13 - CASNRQGWDGYTF
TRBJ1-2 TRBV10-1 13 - CASSSTGTYGYTF
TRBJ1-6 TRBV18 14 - CASSLLSEDSPLHF
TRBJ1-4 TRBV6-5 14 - CASSRGRMSEKLFF
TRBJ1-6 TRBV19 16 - CASSLLGGSVNSPLHF
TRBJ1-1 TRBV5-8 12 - CASSFGTAVAFF
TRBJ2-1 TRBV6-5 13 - CASSGDSYNEQFF
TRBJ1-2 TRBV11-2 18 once CASSPLRVVREGNYGYTF
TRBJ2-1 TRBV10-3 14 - CAIRVGQGDNEQFF
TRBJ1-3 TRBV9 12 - CASSRDGNTIYF
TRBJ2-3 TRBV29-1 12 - CSVRQGADTQYF
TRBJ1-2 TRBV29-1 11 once CSVQGAHGYTF
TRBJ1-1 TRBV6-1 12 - CAARVWSTEAFF
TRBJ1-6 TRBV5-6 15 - CASSLVAGGSSPLHF
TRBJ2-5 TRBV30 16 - CAWSPGLAGTQETQYF
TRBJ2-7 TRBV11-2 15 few CASSLAAGYSYEQYF
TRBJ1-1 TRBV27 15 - CASSLQGVVNTEAFF
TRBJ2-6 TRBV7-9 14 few CASSYQQGANVLTF
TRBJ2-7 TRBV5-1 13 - CASSLGLEGEQYF
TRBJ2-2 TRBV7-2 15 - CASSLVRGATGELFF
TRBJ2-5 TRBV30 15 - CAWSAGLAAKETQYF
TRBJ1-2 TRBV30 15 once CACPGGQGSSYGYTF
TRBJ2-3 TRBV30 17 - CAWGGSGAPPSTDTQYF
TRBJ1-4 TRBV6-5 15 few CASSYSRTGTVKLFF
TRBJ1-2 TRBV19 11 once CASTRGYGYTF
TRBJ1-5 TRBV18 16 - CASSLTPTSTDQPQHF
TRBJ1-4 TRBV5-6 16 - CASSHRTGETNEKLFF
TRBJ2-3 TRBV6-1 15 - CASSPRGAGTDTQYF
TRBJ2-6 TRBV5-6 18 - CASSRKGQSSSGANVLTF
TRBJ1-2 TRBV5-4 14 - CASSRGQGTYGYTF